One T cell receptor beta chain is described in this entry. The germline CDR1 and CDR2 sequences are MGHDK and SYGVNS. This CDR3 is built from 14 residues. These data originate in a study of monozygotic twins with inflammatory bowel disease. TCRdb processed the 5' RACE reads again and assigns one entry to each CDR3 protein, with no DNA. This repertoire comprises around 450,000 distinct CDR3 sequences; its ten largest clones make up 2% to 3%. The material sequenced was blood. The receptor was derived from a human donor with ulcerative colitis or Crohn's disease, or a healthy co-twin of an affected twin (not recorded which). The chain is built from TRBV25-1 and TRBJ2-7; the TCRdb call, TRBD2, lacks DNA for checking. The CDR3 loop is CASSLAGELYEQYF.